This T cell receptor beta chain emerged from a study of blood T cell repertoires in COVID-19. Assay used: immunoSEQ multiplex PCR; TCRdb lists only in-frame clones, some missing. The table shows 150,000 or so clones, with nearly 85% occurring only once. Germline V gene data show CDR1 as LGHDT and CDR2 as YNNKEL (reference sequence). Trimming stripped 4 bases from V and 2 bases from J, with 18 bases between. The CDR3 length is 17 residues. This clonotype was sampled from a human donor in a cohort sampled during active COVID-19. Sequencing used peripheral blood. This sequence joins TRBV3-1 (or the pseudogene TRBV3-2) and TRBJ2-4; a weak D match, TRBD2 (5 bases). The DNA for the CDR3 is TGTGCCAGCAGCCCCGGTGAGGGCGGACGGTCCAAAAACATTCAGTACTTC. Translation: CASSPGEGGRSKNIQYF.